Listed here are 32 T cell receptor beta chains from one sample, sequenced in a study of PD-1 blockade in classical Hodgkin lymphoma. There was relapse after autologous stem cell transplantation in every patient, and there was variation in brentuximab vedotin exposure. The table came from immunoSEQ multiplex PCR; TCRdb's copy has only in-frame clones and leaves some out. The top ten hold about 7.6% of the sample, which has tens of thousands of clones, around 93% seen once. Sequenced material: peripheral blood mononuclear cells (PBMCs), taken at baseline. The receptor source for this set is a human donor with classical Hodgkin lymphoma.

This clone was observed a few times. The chain couples TRBV18 to TRBJ1-2, with D unresolved. Germline-derived CDR1 and CDR2 are KGHSH and LQKENI. This CDR3 region has 13 residues. V was trimmed by 3 bases and J by 8 bases, leaving 13 bases between them. CDR3 nucleotide sequence: TGTGCCAGCTCACCTTCTCCGGGAGGAGGCTACACCTTC. Its protein is CASSPSPGGGYTF.

The chain employs TRBV27 and TRBJ2-2; 10 bases align to TRBD2. The trim removed 7 bases at V and 3 bases at J, leaving 5 bases unmatched. There are 15 residues in the CDR3. Germline assignment: CDR1 MNHEY and CDR2 SMNVEV (reference sequence). The CDR3 loop is CASTQAGGYTGELFF. In DNA form, the CDR3 reads TGTGCCAGCACCCAAGCGGGAGGGTACACCGGGGAGCTGTTTTTT.

This sequence joins TRBV27 and TRBJ2-3; D tentatively fits TRBD1 or TRBD2 (5 bases each). The germline V gene encodes CDR1 MNHEY and CDR2 SMNVEV (reference sequence). This CDR3 contains 14 residues. The ends were cut back, 6 bases at V and 6 bases at J, with 16 bases in the middle. The CDR3 protein is CASSFPGRYDTQYF. The CDR3 coding sequence is TGTGCCAGCAGCTTCCCGGGACGGTATGATACGCAGTATTTT.

V and J are TRBV7-5 and TRBJ1-5. TRBV7-5 is a listed pseudogene. This CDR3 comprises 11 residues. The CDR3 DNA reads TGTGTCAGAAGCTTAGATCAGCCCCAGCATTTT. Amino acids: CVRSLDQPQHF.

The rearrangement links TRBV15 to TRBJ1-2; 10 bases map to TRBD1. J lost 1 base, V lost 4 bases, and 6 bases had no gene match. Germline lookup yields CDR1 LNHNV and CDR2 YYDKDF (reference sequence). This CDR3 contains 16 residues. CDR3 loop: CATSTGTGDFNYGYTF. The DNA for the CDR3 is TGTGCCACCAGCACCGGGACAGGGGATTTTAACTATGGCTACACCTTC.

Notes on this clone: Distinct nucleotide sequences in the sample also encode this CDR3. This chain uses TRBV7-8 with TRBJ2-7; D is possibly TRBD1 (5 bases). With 4 bases removed from V and 3 bases from J, the gap between germline ends came to 16 bases. The CDR3 is 15 residues long. Germline CDR1 is SGHVS and CDR2 is FQNEAQ. Here the CDR3 DNA reads TGTGCCAGCAGCTCTAAGGACATGGGTGGCTACGAGCAGTACTTC. It specifies CASSSKDMGGYEQYF.

The V call is TRBV14, the J call TRBJ1-2; D is undetermined. The CDR3 sequence is 15 residues long. V was clipped by 0 bases and J by 7 bases, with 15 bases between them. CDR1 is SGHDN, CDR2 FVKESK, per germline. The CDR3, as DNA: TGTGCCAGCAGCCAAGATCGTTGGGTTTGGATTGGCTACACCTTC. Protein product: CASSQDRWVWIGYTF. The complete variable domain, with remaining parts taken from reference TRBV14 and TRBJ1-2, reads EAGVTQFPSHSVIEKGQTVTLRCDPISGHDNLYWYRRVMGKEIKFLLHFVKESKQDESGMPNNRFLAERTGGTYSTLKVQPAELEDSGVYFCASSQDRWVWIGYTFGSGTRLTVV.

The J gene is TRBJ1-4, the V gene TRBV2; no clear D. The V end was cut by 0 bases, the J end by 8 bases, with 13 bases between. Germline-derived CDR1 and CDR2 are SNHLY and FYNNEI. The CDR3 is made up of 15 amino acids. The CDR3 loop reads CASSEALTFGEKLFF. For the CDR3, the DNA is TGTGCCAGCAGTGAAGCCTTGACATTTGGGGAAAAACTGTTTTTT.

This clone was found once. The genes are TRBV27 and TRBJ2-1; 7 positions agree with TRBD2. V lost 4 bases, J lost 1 base, and 10 bases stayed unmatched. Germline V gives CDR1 MNHEY, CDR2 SMNVEV (reference sequence). CDR3 length: 17 residues. CDR3 DNA: TGTGCCAGCAGTTCACTCTTAGCGGGCCAATCCTACAATGAGCAGTTCTTC. This translates into CASSSLLAGQSYNEQFF.

This rearrangement joins TRBV7-2 to TRBJ2-1; tentative D call: TRBD2 (6 bases). The CDR3 covers 14 residues. V lost 3 bases, J lost 5 bases, and 11 bases lay in between. The V gene's germline CDR1 is SGHTA and CDR2 FQGNSA. In nucleotides, the CDR3 is TGTGCCAGCAGCTTCTATAGCGGCGACAATGAGCAGTTCTTC. It specifies CASSFYSGDNEQFF.

Written as DNA, the CDR3 is TGTGCCAGCAGCTTGTTACAGGGGGGCGCCAAAAACATTCAGTACTTC. Amino acids: CASSLLQGGAKNIQYF. The chain uses TRBV5-5 and TRBJ2-4, with 8 bases identical to TRBD1. V dropped 1 base and J dropped 1; count of bases not matched to a gene: 4. The CDR3 is 16 amino acids. Germline CDR1 is SGHKS and CDR2 is YYEKEE (reference sequence).

V gene TRBV7-9 combines with J gene TRBJ2-3; D unresolved. This CDR3 region has 15 residues. The V end lost 4 bases, the J end lost 1 base, and 12 bases lay between the germline ends. Germline lookup yields CDR1 SEHNR and CDR2 FQNEAQ (reference sequence). The CDR3 nucleotides read TGTGCCAGCAGCTCCGTCCACCATGGCACAGATACGCAGTATTTT. Protein product: CASSSVHHGTDTQYF.

The rearrangement joins TRBV18 to TRBJ2-7, with D perhaps TRBD1 (6 bases). V lost 1 base and J 2 bases, leaving 9 bases between the germline ends. CDR3 length equals 14 residues. Germline CDR1 is KGHSH and CDR2 is LQKENI. CDR3: CASSPLGGTYEQYF. For the CDR3, the DNA is TGTGCCAGCTCACCACTAGGGGGTACCTACGAGCAGTACTTC. The whole variable domain, remainder taken from reference TRBV18 and TRBJ2-7, is NAGVMQNPRHLVRRRGQEARLRCSPMKGHSHVYWYRQLPEEGLKFMVYLQKENIIDESGMPKERFSAEFPKEGPSILRIQQVVRGDSAAYFCASSPLGGTYEQYFGPGTRLTVT.

The chain recombines TRBV7-2 with TRBJ2-2; no definite D call. The germline CDR1 and CDR2 sequences are SGHTA and FQGNSA. The V gene lost 1 base and the J gene lost 3 bases, with 9 bases spanning the gap. This CDR3 region has 15 residues. CDR3: CASSLGALYTGELFF. CDR3 coding DNA: TGTGCCAGCAGCTTAGGAGCGCTCTACACCGGGGAGCTGTTTTTT. The whole variable domain, remainder taken from reference TRBV7-2 and TRBJ2-2, is GAGVSQSPSNKVTEKGKDVELRCDPISGHTALYWYRQSLGQGLEFLIYFQGNSAPDKSGLPSDRFSAERTGGSVSTLTIQRTQQEDSAVYLCASSLGALYTGELFFGEGSRLTVL.

This chain uses TRBV2 with TRBJ2-1, with TRBD2 matching over 7 bases. The junction had 5 bases not matched to a gene; V was cut back by 6 bases and J by 6 bases. Germline V gene data show CDR1 as SNHLY and CDR2 as FYNNEI. CDR3 size: 13 residues. The CDR3 nucleotides are TGTGCCAGCAGCTCACTAGCGAGCAATGAGCAGTTCTTC. This translates into CASSSLASNEQFF.

As to this clone: Sequence at one end of the junction differs from germline and may be a read error. The chain carries TRBV5-6 and TRBJ1-2; D perhaps matches TRBD1 (5 bases). The CDR3 runs 13 residues. The germline CDR1 and CDR2 sequences are SGHDT and YYEEEE. The CDR3: CAGSSSRVYGYTF. CDR3 in DNA: TGTGCCGGCAGCTCATCCAGGGTCTATGGCTACACCTTC.

CDR3 coding DNA: TGTGCCAGCTCACCCCGGGACAGCGATGGCTACACCTTC. This sequence encodes CASSPRDSDGYTF. V and J are TRBV18 and TRBJ1-2; 7 bases line up with TRBD1. The V segment lost 3 bases and the J segment 6 bases; nucleotides outside the gene matches: 4. Germline-derived CDR1 and CDR2 are KGHSH and LQKENI. The CDR3 covers 13 residues.

V gene TRBV6-1 combines with J gene TRBJ2-5; D is tentatively TRBD1 or TRBD2 (5 bases each). The CDR3 length is 18 residues. Germline CDR1 reads MNHNS; CDR2 reads SASEGT. The ends were cut back, 2 bases at V and 5 bases at J, with 24 bases in the middle. The CDR3 here is CASSEFFRGRPTSETQYF. The DNA for the CDR3 is TGTGCCAGCAGTGAATTTTTCCGGGGCAGGCCCACGAGTGAGACCCAGTACTTC.

The J gene is TRBJ1-5, the V gene TRBV19, with a tentative D call TRBD1 (6 bases). The CDR3 has 18 residues. Germline lookup yields CDR1 LNHDA and CDR2 SQIVND (reference sequence). Deletions cut 3 bases from V and 0 bases from J, with 18 bases between. The CDR3 DNA sequence: TGTGCCAGTAGTATCGACAGGACACTCCTTTATAGCAATCAGCCCCAGCATTTT. Translated, it gives CASSIDRTLLYSNQPQHF.

The chain couples TRBV6-1 to TRBJ1-2; TRBD1 agrees at 8 bases. The CDR3 is made up of 14 amino acids. V shed 3 bases, J shed 5 bases, and the junction held 5 bases outside the gene matches. Germline V gene sequence: CDR1 MNHNS, CDR2 SASEGT. CDR3 in DNA: TGTGCCAGCAGTGAGACAGGGGCCGCATATGGCTACACCTTC. Protein sequence: CASSETGAAYGYTF.

This clone was seen only once. In nucleotides, the CDR3 is TGTGCCAGCAGCTCTGGCGCGACTGAAGCTTTCTTT. Translating it yields CASSSGATEAFF. The genes are TRBV7-2 and TRBJ1-1; no reliable D call. This CDR3 is built from 12 residues. Trimming left V 4 bases short and J 5 bases short, with 8 bases between. Germline-derived CDR1 and CDR2 are SGHTA and FQGNSA.

This sequence joins TRBV27 and TRBJ1-2, with D unresolved. Germline V gene lookup returns CDR1 MNHEY and CDR2 SMNVEV (reference sequence). The CDR3 totals 13 residues. The V end was cut by 3 bases, the J end by 2 bases, with 7 bases between. CDR3 loop: CASSFGRNYGYTF. The CDR3 nucleotides read TGTGCCAGCAGTTTTGGCAGAAACTATGGCTACACCTTC.

The rearrangement links TRBV9 to TRBJ2-2, with 8 bases identical to TRBD2. This CDR3 spans 15 amino acids. The V gene end was trimmed by 3 bases and the J gene end by 3 bases; junction bases not matched to a gene: 4. Germline V CDR1 and CDR2: SGDLS, YYNGEE. The CDR3 here is CASSGGTRHTGELFF. In nucleotides, the CDR3 is TGTGCCAGCAGCGGAGGGACTAGGCACACCGGGGAGCTGTTTTTT.

The gene calls are TRBV7-9 and TRBJ2-3; 8 bases are shared with TRBD2. CDR1 SEHNR and CDR2 FQNEAQ come from the germline V gene (reference sequence). J lost 8 bases, V lost 8 bases, and 9 bases had no gene match. The CDR3 runs 13 residues. CDR3 in amino acids: CASVGQREPTQYF. The DNA for the CDR3 is TGTGCCAGCGTAGGACAGCGGGAGCCTACGCAGTATTTT.

This chain connects TRBV5-1 to TRBJ1-5, with TRBD1 identical over 7 bases. V lost 4 bases to trimming and J lost 2 bases; unmatched junction nucleotides: 6. Per the germline V gene, CDR1 is SGHRS and CDR2 is YFSETQ. This CDR3 has 15 residues. CDR3 residues: CASSPEGAGNQPQHF. The DNA of the CDR3 is TGCGCCAGCAGCCCCGAGGGGGCTGGCAATCAGCCCCAGCATTTT.

This chain joins TRBV7-6 and TRBJ2-5, with D maybe TRBD2 (5 bases). This CDR3 is 14 amino acids long. CDR1 and CDR2 from the germline V gene are SGHVS and FNYEAQ. V was trimmed by 1 base and J by 5 bases, leaving 11 bases between them. DNA of the CDR3: TGTGCCAGCAGCTTAGGAGGGTCTGCGGAGACCCAGTACTTC. It codes for CASSLGGSAETQYF.

The chain uses TRBV18 and TRBJ2-1; 7 bases agree with TRBD1. The germline V gene encodes CDR1 KGHSH and CDR2 LQKENI. The CDR3 is 15 residues long. Germline trimming cut 2 bases from V and 6 bases from J; bases unmatched to any gene: 7. CDR3 region: CASSPATGFTNEQFF. The CDR3 bases are TGTGCCAGCTCACCAGCGACAGGGTTCACCAATGAGCAGTTCTTC.

This chain uses TRBV11-2 with TRBJ2-5; no definite D call. This CDR3 has 14 amino acids. Germline values: CDR1 SGHAT, CDR2 FQNNGV. Between the trimmed V and J ends, which lost 0 bases and 5 bases, there was a span of 10 bases. CDR3 residues: CASSLEPVRETQYF. CDR3 sequence (DNA): TGTGCCAGCAGCTTAGAACCCGTCCGGGAGACCCAGTACTTC. Complete variable domain (other parts from reference TRBV11-2 and TRBJ2-5): EAGVAQSPRYKIIEKRQSVAFWCNPISGHATLYWYQQILGQGPKLLIQFQNNGVVDDSQLPKDRFSAERLKGVDSTLKIQPAKLEDSAVYLCASSLEPVRETQYFGPGTRLLVL.

The genes are TRBV29-1 and TRBJ2-3, with 10 positions matching TRBD2. After removal of 3 bases from V and 3 bases from J, the junction contained 9 bases not matched to a gene. The germline V gene has CDR1 SQVTM and CDR2 ANQGSEA. The CDR3 consists of 16 residues. The CDR3 bases are TGCAGCGTTGATGGCCTAGCGGGGGCCGAGACAGATACGCAGTATTTT. This sequence encodes CSVDGLAGAETDTQYF.

The rearrangement joins TRBV30 to TRBJ1-2; 10 bases match TRBD1. Per the germline V gene, CDR1 is GTSNPN and CDR2 is SVGIG (reference sequence). V lost 3 bases and J lost 8; bases outside the gene matches: 6. The CDR3 totals 13 residues. The CDR3, as DNA: TGTGCCTGGAGGGACAGGGGGTTTGAAGGCTACACCTTC. Residues: CAWRDRGFEGYTF.

This sequence joins TRBV6-5 and TRBJ1-6; D not resolved. Germline V gene sequence: CDR1 MNHEY, CDR2 SVGAGI. V dropped 7 bases and J dropped 7 bases, with 11 bases sitting between them. The CDR3 spans 13 residues. The CDR3 nucleotides are TGTGCCAGCACTCCAGTGATAAATTCACCCCTCCACTTT. It encodes CASTPVINSPLHF.

The rearrangement joins TRBV4-2 to TRBJ2-3; D gene uncertain. Germline CDR1 reads LGHNA; CDR2 reads YNFKEQ. The V end lost 0 bases, the J end lost 2 bases, and 12 bases lay between the germline ends. The CDR3 extends over 16 amino acids. CDR3 amino acids: CASSQEKGLLTDTQYF. CDR3 DNA sequence: TGTGCCAGCAGCCAAGAAAAAGGTCTCCTCACAGATACGCAGTATTTT.